A selection of T cell receptor beta chains follows, all from one sample in a study of T-cell memory formation after mild COVID-19. One entry per CDR3 protein, called by TCRdb with MiXCR from the 5' RACE reads. The table lists around 410,000 distinct CDR3 sequences, roughly a quarter of them singletons, with less than 15% in the top ten. Sequencing was done on a sample of PBMCs or a T cell subset sorted from them (not recorded which). The receptor source for this set is an adult woman who had mild COVID-19 (a few samples of this study predate the infection). Cell type and time point are not known. The CDR3 runs from the conserved cysteine through the conserved F or W. A D gene is named only where the DNA matches it firmly. Clone size is shown for a subset of rows, as once, few, many or a class of expanded clone.

abundance	v_gene	j_gene	d_gene	CDR3nt	CDR3aa
few	TRBV7-8	TRBJ2-3	TRBD2	TGTGCCAGCAGCTCCATCCTCAAGCGGGGGGTCCCGGATACGCAGTATTTT	CASSSILKRGVPDTQYF
few	TRBV6-5	TRBJ1-1	TRBD1	TGTGCCAGCAGTTACGGGACAGCGCGTGAAGCTTTCTTT	CASSYGTAREAFF
.	TRBV25-1	TRBJ2-1	TRBD1	TGTGCCAGCAGTGACCCGGGACAGGGGGACAATGAGCAGTTCTTC	CASSDPGQGDNEQFF
.	TRBV12-2	TRBJ2-7	.	TGTGCAAGTCGCTTAGGAGCGGTGGTGTTTGAGCGGGAGGGAACCTCCTACGAGCAGTACTTC	CASRLGAVVFEREGTSYEQYF
.	TRBV20-1	TRBJ1-2	.	TGCAGTGCGGGAGACTTCAGGGTTACTAACTATGGCTACACCTTC	CSAGDFRVTNYGYTF
few	TRBV30	TRBJ2-2	.	TGTGCCTGGAGTGTACTAGGGACCGGGGAGCTGTTTTTT	CAWSVLGTGELFF
.	TRBV9	TRBJ2-7	.	TGTGCCAGCAGCCCCAAACAGGGACTCTACGAGCAGTACTTC	CASSPKQGLYEQYF
.	TRBV12-3/TRBV12-4	TRBJ2-7	.	TGTGCCAGCAGTTTAGGAGGGACTCGCTACGAGCAGTACTTC	CASSLGGTRYEQYF
.	TRBV19	TRBJ2-7	.	TGTGCCAGTAGTATAAGCGGGACACACTACGAGCAGTACTTC	CASSISGTHYEQYF
few	TRBV24-1	TRBJ2-1	.	TGTGCCACCAGTGAGGGCCGAGGGAGGCTCCCCGAGCAGTTCTTC	CATSEGRGRLPEQFF
many	TRBV29-1	TRBJ1-5	.	TGCAGCGTCACTCTGGGGGGCTGGCAGCCCCAGCATTTT	CSVTLGGWQPQHF
few	TRBV11-3	TRBJ2-2	.	TGTGCCAGCAGCTTAGTTTGGGCACCCTCGAACACCGGGGAGCTGTTTTTT	CASSLVWAPSNTGELFF
.	TRBV19	TRBJ2-2	.	TGTGCCAGTAGTTACCAGACTAACGGGGAGCTGTTTTTT	CASSYQTNGELFF
.	TRBV7-8	TRBJ2-5	.	TGTGCCAGCAGCTTAGCGGGCAGGGCCGCAAAAGAGACCCAGTACTTC	CASSLAGRAAKETQYF
.	TRBV10-3	TRBJ1-1	.	TGTGCCATACGCGCGAACACTGAAGCTTTCTTT	CAIRANTEAFF
few	TRBV12-3/TRBV12-4	TRBJ1-5	TRBD1	TGTGCCAGCAGTCACACAGGGGATAGCAATCAGCCCCAGCATTTT	CASSHTGDSNQPQHF
.	TRBV28	TRBJ2-7	TRBD2	TGTGCCAGCAGTCCACGACTAGCGGGAGAGATACTTTACGAGCAGTACTTC	CASSPRLAGEILYEQYF
few	TRBV21-1	TRBJ2-1	.	TGTGCCAGCAGCAACAGGGCAGCGGAGACTCACAATGAGCAGTTCTTC	CASSNRAAETHNEQFF
few	TRBV7-2	TRBJ2-7	.	TGTGCCAGCAGCCTCCGGGGGTCGGGATTGGGCACAAAATCCTACGAGCAGTACTTC	CASSLRGSGLGTKSYEQYF
.	TRBV7-9	TRBJ2-1	TRBD2	TGTGCCAGCAGCTTATCGGTAATTGAGACTAGCGGGAGTTACAATGAGCAGTTCTTC	CASSLSVIETSGSYNEQFF
.	TRBV4-1	TRBJ2-1	TRBD2	TGCGCCAGCGGAGCGGGAAATGATGAGCAGTTCTTC	CASGAGNDEQFF
.	TRBV6-1	TRBJ2-1	.	TGTGCCAGCAGTGAAGCGGGTGGGGCGAGGAATGAGCAGTTCTTC	CASSEAGGARNEQFF
.	TRBV7-9	TRBJ2-7	TRBD1	TGTGCCAGCAGCTACAGGGGGGACGAGCAGTACTTC	CASSYRGDEQYF
.	TRBV6-4	TRBJ1-2	TRBD1	TGTGCCAGCAGTGACTCGACAGGGCTCACCCCTAACTATGGCTACACCTTC	CASSDSTGLTPNYGYTF
.	TRBV20-1	TRBJ2-7	TRBD2	TGCAGTGCTCAAAGCGGGAGGGACTACGGCGAGCAGTACTTC	CSAQSGRDYGEQYF
.	TRBV13	TRBJ2-7	.	TGTGCCAGCAGTAGACAAGTTGGGTACGAGCAGTACTTC	CASSRQVGYEQYF
few	TRBV7-9	TRBJ2-5	.	TGTGCCAGCAGCAGTCCGGGACTCGAAGAGACCCAGTACTTC	CASSSPGLEETQYF
.	TRBV19	TRBJ2-3	TRBD2	TGTGCCAGTACGAATAGCGGGAGGAATACGCAGTATTTT	CASTNSGRNTQYF
few	TRBV20-1	TRBJ2-5	.	TGCAGTGCTCCCCCCAATACAGGGTGGGAGACCCAGTACTTC	CSAPPNTGWETQYF
few	TRBV12-3/TRBV12-4	TRBJ2-1	TRBD2	TGTGCCAGCAGTTTGGGGCTAGCGGGAGTTCGGGTTTACAATGAGCAGTTCTTC	CASSLGLAGVRVYNEQFF
.	TRBV6-5	TRBJ2-1	.	TGTGCCAGCAGTTACTTCACAGCCGATGAGCAGTTCTTC	CASSYFTADEQFF
.	TRBV18	TRBJ1-6	TRBD1	TGTGCCAGCTCACCCACGGGGACAGTGTTTTCACCCCTCCACTTT	CASSPTGTVFSPLHF
.	TRBV24-1	TRBJ2-7	.	TGTGCCACCAGTGACCCGGCAAAGGCGGCTTCCTACGAGCAGTACTTC	CATSDPAKAASYEQYF